The clone carrying this TCR beta chain has a count of ten or more. Naive CD8 libraries came from about 20,000 to 1,000,000 sorted cells with 10%, 30% or 50% RNA. A CD8+CD4-CCR7+CD45RA+ phenotype served as the sorting definition for naive CD8 T cells. The sample belongs to a study of molecular identifiers for immune sequencing clone quantification. The overall study: Replicate experiments divided RNA from about 19,000 or 110,000 naive CD8 cells into five parts and sequenced four.

Each CDR3 protein is one row after TCRdb ran MiXCR on the PCR reads. The table shows over 600,000 distinct CDR3 sequences, with approximately 20% occurring only once. V lost 1 base to trimming and J lost 0 bases, with 7 bases between them. Per the germline V gene, CDR1 is MGHRA and CDR2 is YSYEKL. This CDR3 is 15 amino acids long. Sequenced material: naive CD8+ T cells from blood, with Jurkat cell RNA spiked in. Subset given: FACS-sorted CD8+CD4-CCR7+CD45RA+ naive T cells. The receptor was isolated from a human donor in good health. Some libraries in this study had Jurkat cell RNA spiked in. The V and J genes are TRBV4-1 and TRBJ1-5; D not certain. CDR3: CASSQVENSNQPQHF. CDR3 in DNA: TGCGCCAGCAGCCAAGTCGAGAATAGCAATCAGCCCCAGCATTTT.